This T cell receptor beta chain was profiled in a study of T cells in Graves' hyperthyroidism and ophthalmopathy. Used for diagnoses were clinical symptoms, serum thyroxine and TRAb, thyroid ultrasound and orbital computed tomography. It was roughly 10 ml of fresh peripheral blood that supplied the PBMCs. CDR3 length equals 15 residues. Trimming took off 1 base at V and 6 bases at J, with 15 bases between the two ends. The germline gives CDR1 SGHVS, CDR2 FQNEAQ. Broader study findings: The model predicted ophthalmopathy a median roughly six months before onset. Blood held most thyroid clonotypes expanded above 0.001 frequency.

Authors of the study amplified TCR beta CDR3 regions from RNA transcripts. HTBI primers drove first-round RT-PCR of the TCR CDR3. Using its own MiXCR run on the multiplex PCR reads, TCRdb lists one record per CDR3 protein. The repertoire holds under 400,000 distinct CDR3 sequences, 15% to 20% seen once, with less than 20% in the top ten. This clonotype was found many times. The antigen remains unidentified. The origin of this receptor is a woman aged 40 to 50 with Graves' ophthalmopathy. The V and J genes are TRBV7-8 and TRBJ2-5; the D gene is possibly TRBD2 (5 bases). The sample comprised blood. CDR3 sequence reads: CASSLVRDLKQTQYF. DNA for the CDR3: TGTGCCAGCAGCTTAGTCCGGGATCTAAAACAGACCCAGTACTTC.